These T cell receptor beta chains were read from a single sample in a study of blood T cell repertoires in COVID-19. Measured with immunoSEQ multiplex PCR; TCRdb has only the in-frame clones, and not every one. Altogether 95,000 to 150,000 clones are present, over 75% being singletons, with the ten largest covering roughly 15%. The sequencing input was peripheral blood. The receptors stem from a young man with COVID-19, enrolled during active disease. The CDR3 runs from the conserved cysteine through the conserved F or W. A D gene is named only where the DNA matches it firmly. Size tells how often a clone was seen (once, few, many) or the class of an expanded clone, and some rows leave it out.

V gene	clone size	D gene	J gene	CDR3 DNA	CDR3 protein
TRBV19	once	TRBD1	TRBJ1-6	TGTGCCAGTAGTATCGGACAGGGACGCTCACCCCTCCACTTT	CASSIGQGRSPLHF
TRBV25-1	NA	NA	TRBJ1-1	TGTGCCAGCAGTGCTTGGAACACTGAAGCTTTCTTT	CASSAWNTEAFF
TRBV9	few	NA	TRBJ1-1	TGTGCCAGCAGCTCCTCACCGGGGATGAACACTGAAGCTTTCTTT	CASSSSPGMNTEAFF
TRBV30	NA	NA	TRBJ1-3	TGTGCCTGGAGTGTACGAAACAGGGTGGTTGGAAACACCATATATTTT	CAWSVRNRVVGNTIYF
TRBV5-4	NA	NA	TRBJ2-2	TGTGCCAGCAGCTGGCGGGACCGGAACACCGGGGAGCTGTTTTTT	CASSWRDRNTGELFF
TRBV10-3	NA	TRBD1	TRBJ1-1	TGTGCCATCAGTGAGTCCCGGGACAGTGTGATGACTGAAGCTTTCTTT	CAISESRDSVMTEAFF
TRBV28	NA	NA	TRBJ1-2	TGTGCCAGCAGTCAAGGGAGGTACACCTTC	CASSQGRYTF
TRBV27	NA	NA	TRBJ1-3	TGTGCCAGCAGTTTATCGGGTGCCAGGAGAAACACCATATATTTT	CASSLSGARRNTIYF
TRBV3-1/TRBV3-2	NA	TRBD1	TRBJ1-4	TGTGCCAGCAGCCAGGGACAGGGAGAGTCCTGGTGGGAAAAACTGTTTTTT	CASSQGQGESWWEKLFF
TRBV5-4	NA	NA	TRBJ1-1	TGTGCCAGCAGCCCCGAGGGAATGGGGAACACTGAAGCTTTCTTT	CASSPEGMGNTEAFF
TRBV3-1/TRBV3-2	NA	NA	TRBJ1-1	TGTGCCAGCAGCCCGTGGCCAAGAGTTGGTTGGAGGGAAGCTTTCTTT	CASSPWPRVGWREAFF
TRBV11-2	NA	NA	TRBJ1-1	TGTGCCAGCAGTTCACAGGGTACCTCTGGTTCGGAAGCTTTCTTT	CASSSQGTSGSEAFF
TRBV10-3	NA	NA	TRBJ1-1	TGTGCCATCAGTGGTCCGGGGGTAAGGAGCACTGAAGCTTTCTTT	CAISGPGVRSTEAFF
TRBV19	NA	TRBD2	TRBJ2-7	TGTGCCAGTAGTCTTAGACTAGCCGTCTACGAGCAGTACTTC	CASSLRLAVYEQYF
TRBV6-5	many	NA	TRBJ1-6	TGTGCCAGCGGATCAGGCCCCTATAATTCACCCCTCCACTTT	CASGSGPYNSPLHF
TRBV7-2	NA	TRBD2	TRBJ2-1	TGTGCCAGCAGCCCCCCCTCCGGGGGGTACAATGAGCAGTTCTTC	CASSPPSGGYNEQFF
TRBV14	few	NA	TRBJ1-1	TGTGCCAGCAGCCAAGATGGAGGGCGACTGAGAACTTTCTTT	CASSQDGGRLRTFF
TRBV5-6	NA	TRBD1	TRBJ2-3	TGTGCCAGCAGACCAGACAGGGGAGGTACAGATACGCAGTATTTT	CASRPDRGGTDTQYF
TRBV11-2	once	TRBD1	TRBJ1-1	TGTGCCAGCAGCAGACAGGGTAACACTGAAGCTTTCTTT	CASSRQGNTEAFF
TRBV7-2	NA	TRBD1	TRBJ1-3	TGTGCCAGCACCGACAGGGGGCGGGGAAACACCATATATTTT	CASTDRGRGNTIYF
TRBV7-2	NA	TRBD1	TRBJ1-4	TGTGCCAGCAGCTCACAGGGGGCGGGTGAAAAACTGTTTTTT	CASSSQGAGEKLFF
TRBV10-3	NA	NA	TRBJ2-5	TGTGCCATCAGTGAAGACAGATGGGAGACCCAGTACTTC	CAISEDRWETQYF
TRBV28	NA	NA	TRBJ2-5	TGTGCCAGCGCCGAGGTGGAGGAGACCCAGTACTTC	CASAEVEETQYF
TRBV5-4	few	NA	TRBJ2-7	TGTGCCAGCAGCCGGGGTTCTAGCCGCTACGAGCAGTACTTC	CASSRGSSRYEQYF
TRBV20-1	once	NA	TRBJ2-7	TGCAGTGCAGGGAGAGGGAGCGAGCAGTACTTC	CSAGRGSEQYF
TRBV3-1/TRBV3-2	many	TRBD2	TRBJ2-3	TGTGCCAGCAGCCAAGAGCGGGGGGGCGGGACAGATACGCAGTATTTT	CASSQERGGGTDTQYF
TRBV6-5	NA	NA	TRBJ1-1	TGTGCCAGCAGTCCTCAACAGGGCTTGAACACTGAAGCTTTCTTT	CASSPQQGLNTEAFF
TRBV27	NA	TRBD2	TRBJ2-1	TGTGCCAGCAGTTTATCACTAGCGGGAGGTGGCAATGAGCAGTTCTTC	CASSLSLAGGGNEQFF
TRBV19	NA	NA	TRBJ2-1	TGTGCCAGTAGTCATGGGGGGAGTGCCTACAATGAGCAGTTCTTC	CASSHGGSAYNEQFF
TRBV14	NA	NA	TRBJ1-6	TGTGCCAGCAGCCAAGAGTGGCTTAGGGGGGGCTCACCCCTCCACTTT	CASSQEWLRGGSPLHF
TRBV10-3	NA	TRBD2	TRBJ2-1	TGTGCCATCAGAGAAACCGGACTAGCGGGAGGATCCTACAATGAGCAGTTCTTC	CAIRETGLAGGSYNEQFF
TRBV11-1	NA	NA	TRBJ2-3	TGTGCCAGCGGTCAGGGGGGTTTCACAGATACGCAGTATTTT	CASGQGGFTDTQYF
TRBV2	NA	TRBD1	TRBJ1-2	TGTGCCAGCAGTTCAAATTACAGGGGAGGCTACACCTTC	CASSSNYRGGYTF
TRBV11-2	NA	NA	TRBJ1-1	TGTGCCAGCAGCTCCTCGACAGCGAACACTGAAGCTTTCTTT	CASSSSTANTEAFF
TRBV18	NA	NA	TRBJ2-5	TGTGCCAGCTCACCCGGGGACAAGGTATTAGATCGAGAGACCCAGTACTTC	CASSPGDKVLDRETQYF